This T cell receptor beta chain is from a study of CD4 and CD8 cells across lung adenocarcinoma regions. The patients had localized lung adenocarcinoma, a non-small cell subtype. With respect to this clonotype: As the CDR3 is not closed by the conserved phenylalanine or tryptophan, this likely results from a read error.

Each CDR3 protein gets one entry after TCRdb re-called the PCR reads with MiXCR. The data contain over 3,500 distinct CDR3 sequences, 52% of them singletons. CDR1 is MNHNS and CDR2 is SASEGT in the germline V gene. The CDR3 contains 16 residues. Trimming cost V 1 base and J 13 bases, with 23 bases left between them. Input material: CD4+ T cells from the center of a lung tumor. V gene TRBV6-1 combines with J gene TRBJ2-1, with D possibly being TRBD2 (5 bases). This clonotype was sampled from a female donor with lung adenocarcinoma. The CD4 and CD8 labels of this study may be unreliable. CDR3 sequence: CASSEGETANRAGQFS. The CDR3 DNA sequence: TGTGCCAGCAGTGAAGGGGAAACCGCTAATCGGGCGGGCCAGTTCTCC.